Listed below are T cell receptor beta chains from one sample, sequenced in a study of cytomegalovirus exposure and HLA in healthy donors. Produced via immunoSEQ multiplex PCR; TCRdb's table is partial and in-frame only. The sample comprises about 150,000 clones, around 9.6% of which are singletons, and 1.8% rests with the top ten. What was sequenced was PBMCs. These receptors all stem from a male donor in good health and CMV-seronegative. The CDR3 runs from the conserved cysteine through the conserved F or W. The D gene is left open where the match is weak. Part of the rows lack a size; the others show once, few, many or a class for expanded clones.

>TRBJ1-1|.|.|TRBV7-2
CASSLDSNTEAFF
TGTGCCAGCAGCTTAGACAGCAATACTGAAGCTTTCTTT
>TRBJ2-2|.|.|TRBV13
CASSSRGAGTGELFF
TGTGCCAGCAGCTCTCGGGGGGCCGGGACCGGGGAGCTGTTTTTT
>TRBJ2-3|.|.|TRBV2
CASSEARSTDTQYF
TGTGCCAGCAGTGAAGCGAGAAGCACAGATACGCAGTATTTT
>TRBJ2-1|TRBD1|few|TRBV2
CASKGQHNEQFF
TGTGCCAGCAAGGGACAGCACAATGAGCAGTTCTTC
>TRBJ2-2|.|few|TRBV10-3
CAISESGSGGTGELFF
TGTGCCATCAGTGAGTCCGGGTCTGGGGGGACCGGGGAGCTGTTTTTT
>TRBJ2-5|TRBD2|.|TRBV5-1
CASSLVAGVEETQYF
TGCGCCAGCAGCTTGGTAGCGGGAGTGGAGGAGACCCAGTACTTC
>TRBJ2-5|TRBD1|few|TRBV5-1
CASSRGQGPETQYF
TGCGCCAGCAGCAGAGGACAGGGCCCAGAGACCCAGTACTTC
>TRBJ1-2|TRBD1|.|TRBV6-1
CASSEATGGRGGYTF
TGTGCCAGCAGTGAAGCGACAGGGGGCAGAGGTGGCTACACCTTC
>TRBJ2-7|TRBD2|few|TRBV7-8
CASSPTLSGGISYEQYF
TGTGCCAGCAGCCCCACTCTGAGCGGGGGCATCTCCTACGAGCAGTACTTC
>TRBJ1-1|.|.|TRBV23-1
CASSHWTLMNTEAFF
TGCGCCAGCAGTCACTGGACACTAATGAACACTGAAGCTTTCTTT